These 25 T cell receptor beta chains came from one sample sequenced in a study of blood T cells in healthy people across ages. Next came a second PCR, run for about 7 to 12 cycles, which used a sample-barcoded 5' primer along with a J-beta primer mix. TCRdb analysed the 5' RACE reads with MiXCR anew, one entry per CDR3 protein. The sample carries approximately 1,700,000 distinct CDR3 sequences, about two fifths recorded once. Sequences were obtained from blood. The receptors were gathered from a human donor in good health.

The rearrangement uses TRBV6-5 and TRBJ1-2; tentatively, D is TRBD1 (5 bases). This CDR3 comprises 14 residues. Trimming removed 7 bases from V and 8 bases from J, with 20 bases in between. Germline V gene data show CDR1 as MNHEY and CDR2 as SVGAGI. The CDR3 DNA reads as TGTGCCAGCACCCCGGGACGGGGGTATAAAGGCTACACCTTC. Protein: CASTPGRGYKGYTF.

V gene TRBV6-5 combines with J gene TRBJ2-2; the D is unclear. V shed 5 bases and J shed 6 bases, with 10 bases lying between them. CDR1 is MNHEY, CDR2 SVGAGI, per germline. CDR3 length: 13 residues. The CDR3 reads CASSPSVSGELFF. CDR3 bases: TGTGCCAGCAGTCCCTCCGTCTCCGGGGAGCTGTTTTTT.

This clonotype was seen only once. One base away lies a much larger clone, so this may be a sequencing read error. The chain links TRBV28 to TRBJ1-2; 7 bases align to TRBD1. The V gene's germline CDR1 is MDHEN and CDR2 SYDVKM. The CDR3 extends over 12 amino acids. V dropped 11 bases and J dropped 4; count of bases not matched to a gene: 7. The CDR3 region has the DNA TGTGCCGGCACCGCAGGGGGCTATGGCTACACCTTC. Translating gives CAGTAGGYGYTF.

The rearrangement links TRBV11-3 to TRBJ2-2; TRBD2 matches 13 bases. The germline CDR1 and CDR2 sequences are SGHNT and YENEEA. The CDR3 is 17 residues long. V gave up 3 bases and J gave up 1 base; unmatched junction bases: 2. The CDR3 reads CASSFRTSGRNTGELFF. The DNA of the CDR3 is TGTGCCAGCAGCTTCCGGACTAGCGGGAGGAACACCGGGGAGCTGTTTTTT.

The J gene is TRBJ2-5, the V gene TRBV15, with 7 bases lining up with TRBD2. CDR1 LNHNV and CDR2 YYDKDF come from the germline V gene (reference sequence). The junction had 9 bases not matched to a gene; V was cut back by 0 bases and J by 11 bases. This CDR3 contains 14 residues. CDR3 sequence (DNA): TGTGCCACCAGCAGAGAACTAGCGAGCTACGTGCAGTACTTC. Translated: CATSRELASYVQYF.

This clonotype was counted between two and nine times. The chain joins TRBV20-1 to TRBJ2-3; D might be TRBD2 (6 bases). Germline CDR1 is DFQATT and CDR2 is SNEGSKA (reference sequence). The V gene lost 4 bases and the J gene lost 3 bases, with 11 bases spanning the gap. The CDR3 runs to 13 residues. CDR3 amino acids: CSAIEGGTDTQYF. The CDR3 DNA reads as TGCAGTGCTATAGAGGGAGGAACAGATACGCAGTATTTT.

A single count supports this clonotype. This chain joins TRBV28 and TRBJ1-2, with 9 positions matching TRBD1. The CDR3 is made up of 15 amino acids. The V and J ends lost 7 bases and 4 bases, in that order; junction bases with no gene match: 10. From germline, CDR1 is MDHEN and CDR2 SYDVKM. Here the CDR3 DNA reads TGTGCCAGCACAAACCACCGGGACAGGGTCTATGGCTACACCTTC. Protein sequence: CASTNHRDRVYGYTF.

This clonotype was seen only once. The CDR3 loop reads CASSPRPFANTGELFF. The CDR3 bases are TGTGCCAGCAGCCCCAGGCCGTTCGCGAACACCGGGGAGCTGTTTTTT. The genes are TRBV5-6 and TRBJ2-2; no firm D call. The CDR3 spans 16 residues. Trimming removed 4 bases from V and 0 bases from J, with 13 bases in between. CDR1 SGHDT and CDR2 YYEEEE come from the germline V gene.

CDR3 sequence (DNA): TGTGCCAGCAGTTACTCAGGGGTCGGGGGCCAAGAGACCCAGTACTTC. The encoded protein is CASSYSGVGGQETQYF. The chain joins TRBV6-6 to TRBJ2-4; maybe TRBD2 (6 bases). The DNA end is a closer match to TRBJ2-5, so the J assignment may be wrong. CDR1 MNHNY and CDR2 SVGAGI come from the germline V gene (reference sequence). The CDR3 covers 16 residues.

The sample holds many counts of this clonotype. CDR3 residues: CASSSQETQYF. As DNA, the CDR3 is TGTGCCAGCAGCTCCCAAGAGACCCAGTACTTC. The chain uses TRBV7-2 and TRBJ2-5; D gene ambiguous. The length of the CDR3 is 11 residues. The V and J ends lost 4 bases and 1 base respectively, with 1 base between them. Looked up from germline, CDR1 is SGHTA and CDR2 is FQGNSA.

The chain uses TRBV7-8 and TRBJ2-7; TRBD2 matches at 7 bases. The germline CDR1 and CDR2 sequences are SGHVS and FQNEAQ. The CDR3 is 13 residues long. The junction had 3 bases not matched to a gene; V was cut back by 3 bases and J by 4 bases. The chain's CDR3 is CASSFGLEYEQYF. CDR3 nucleotide sequence: TGTGCCAGCAGCTTTGGACTAGAATACGAGCAGTACTTC.

This chain joins TRBV29-1 and TRBJ2-3; 7 bases align to TRBD2. The CDR3 runs to 16 residues. CDR1 SQVTM and CDR2 ANQGSEA come from the germline V gene. The V gene end was trimmed by 1 base and the J gene end by 1 base; junction bases not matched to a gene: 8. The CDR3 region is CSVEGDRAGGTDTQYF. The DNA for the CDR3 is TGCAGCGTTGAAGGGGATCGGGCGGGGGGCACAGATACGCAGTATTTT.

The sample holds a few counts of this clonotype. DNA of the CDR3: TGCGCCAGCAGCTTGGGTGGACAGGACTACACCTTC. Translation: CASSLGGQDYTF. The V gene is TRBV5-1, the J gene TRBJ1-2, with 7 bases identical to TRBD1. Unmatched junction bases numbered 3, after V lost 0 bases and J lost 10 bases. CDR3 length: 12 amino acids. Germline assignment: CDR1 SGHRS and CDR2 YFSETQ.

This chain connects TRBV2 to TRBJ2-5; TRBD2 agrees at 13 bases. Trimming cost V 8 bases and J 0 bases; bases outside gene matches: 0. The CDR3 runs 14 residues. CDR1 and CDR2 from the germline V gene are SNHLY and FYNNEI. The CDR3 reads CASGTSGNQETQYF. CDR3 coding DNA: TGTGCCAGCGGGACTAGCGGGAACCAAGAGACCCAGTACTTC.

Worth noting for this clonotype: It may be a read error: a sequence one base away is much more abundant. The genes are TRBV29-1 and TRBJ2-4; TRBD1 is a possible D gene (5 bases). The CDR3 contains 13 residues. The V gene lost 1 base and the J gene lost 7 bases, with 11 bases spanning the gap. Germline CDR1 reads SQVTM; CDR2 reads ANQGSEA. The CDR3 spells CSVEVVSGNIQYF. CDR3 coding DNA: TGCAGCGTTGAAGTCGTGTCAGGGAACATTCAGTACTTC. The full variable domain, in which reference TRBV29-1 and TRBJ2-4 provide the parts outside the CDR3, is SAVISQKPSRDICQRGTSLTIQCQVDSQVTMMFWYRQQPGQSLTLIATANQGSEATYESGFVIDKFPISRPNLTFSTLTVSNMSPEDSSIYLCSVEVVSGNIQYFGAGTRLSVL.

The chain joins TRBV20-1 to TRBJ2-7; 13 bases map to TRBD2. The V and J ends lost 5 bases and 1 base, in that order; junction bases with no gene match: 5. The length of the CDR3 is 15 residues. Germline assignment: CDR1 DFQATT and CDR2 SNEGSKA (reference sequence). CDR3 in amino acids: CSAHGLAGASYEQYF. CDR3 in DNA: TGCAGTGCTCACGGACTAGCGGGGGCGTCCTACGAGCAGTACTTC.

This clonotype was recorded at least ten times. The V and J genes are TRBV29-1 and TRBJ2-3, with TRBD1 matching 10 bases. From germline, CDR1 is SQVTM and CDR2 ANQGSEA. The CDR3 contains 17 residues. V trimming: 4 bases; J trimming: 4 bases; junction bases outside the gene matches: 14. CDR3 sequence: CSVAGVSGTGVSDTQYF. In DNA form, the CDR3 reads TGCAGCGTTGCAGGCGTCTCCGGGACAGGGGTTTCAGATACGCAGTATTTT.

The rearrangement links TRBV7-9 to TRBJ2-3, with TRBD2 matching 7 bases. The trim removed 10 bases at V and 1 base at J, leaving 11 bases unmatched. The CDR3 length is 15 residues. Germline V lookup: CDR1 SEHNR, CDR2 FQNEAQ (reference sequence). The CDR3 protein is CATAVAAGGTDTQYF. The DNA for the CDR3 is TGTGCCACCGCCGTAGCGGCGGGAGGCACAGATACGCAGTATTTT.

The rearrangement joins TRBV9 to TRBJ2-3; 11 nucleotides match TRBD2. The ends lost 0 bases at V and 5 bases at J; junction bases unmatched: 8. The CDR3 consists of 17 residues. Per germline, CDR1 SGDLS and CDR2 YYNGEE. CDR3 DNA: TGTGCCAGCAGCGTAGCCCTTAGCGGGGGGGCCCAAGATACGCAGTATTTT. Protein sequence: CASSVALSGGAQDTQYF.

CDR3 loop: CSVEVVGAGANVLTF. The CDR3 bases are TGCAGCGTTGAAGTGGTAGGGGCAGGGGCCAACGTCCTGACTTTC. The genes are TRBV29-1 and TRBJ2-6; D possibly corresponds to TRBD1 (5 bases). Trimming removed 1 base at V and 4 bases at J, with 11 bases between. CDR1 and CDR2 (germline): SQVTM, ANQGSEA. The CDR3 runs 15 residues.

The chain employs TRBV7-6 and TRBJ1-6; weak D call: TRBD1 (6 bases). Deletions cut 5 bases from V and 7 bases from J, with 15 bases between. Per the germline V gene, CDR1 is SGHVS and CDR2 is FNYEAQ. The CDR3 has 15 residues. This CDR3 is CASSADRPANSPLHF. Written as DNA, the CDR3 is TGTGCCAGCAGCGCAGACAGGCCCGCGAATTCACCCCTCCACTTT.

CDR3 residues: CASSQVTQETQYF. DNA of the CDR3: TGTGCCAGCAGCCAAGTTACGCAAGAGACCCAGTACTTC. The J gene is TRBJ2-5, the V gene TRBV4-2; D is ambiguous. The V gene's germline CDR1 is LGHNA and CDR2 YNFKEQ. The CDR3 has 13 amino acids. V lost 1 base, J lost 2 bases, and 5 bases lay in between.

In this sample, this clonotype turned up a few times. This chain connects TRBV30 to TRBJ2-4; D possibly matches TRBD1 or TRBD2 (7 bases each). V was clipped by 2 bases and J by 7 bases, with 12 bases between them. In germline, CDR1 is GTSNPN, CDR2 SVGIG (reference sequence). The CDR3 sequence is 13 residues long. The chain's CDR3 is CAWSSQGGNIQYF. The CDR3 nucleotides are TGTGCCTGGAGTAGTCAGGGGGGGAACATTCAGTACTTC.

This chain uses TRBV4-1 with TRBJ2-1; TRBD2 is a possible D gene (5 bases). V lost 1 base to trimming and J lost 10 bases, with 23 bases between them. Per germline, CDR1 MGHRA and CDR2 YSYEKL. This CDR3 is built from 17 residues. CDR3 sequence reads: CASSQGPPGPTRGEQFF. The CDR3 nucleotides are TGCGCCAGCAGCCAAGGACCTCCCGGTCCCACCCGGGGAGAGCAGTTCTTC.

This clonotype has just a few counts. The chain has TRBV5-1 and TRBJ2-1; the match to TRBD1 covers 7 bases. The germline gives CDR1 SGHRS, CDR2 YFSETQ. This CDR3 is built from 14 residues. The V gene end was trimmed by 1 base and the J gene end by 4 bases; junction bases not matched to a gene: 2. The CDR3 is CASSLPTGYNEQFF. The CDR3 DNA sequence: TGCGCCAGCAGCTTGCCGACAGGGTACAATGAGCAGTTCTTC.